This T cell receptor beta chain was recovered during a study of T cell responses to AZD1222 COVID-19 vaccine. J was trimmed by 3 bases and V by 7 bases; bases with no gene match: 1. The CDR3 has 12 amino acids. Germline lookup yields CDR1 ENHRY and CDR2 SYGVKD. Study results and limitations: Within unmutated variant regions lay the reported targets of nearly half of spike-specific TCRs.

Assay used: immunoSEQ multiplex PCR; TCRdb lists only in-frame clones, some missing. Found here are 100,000 to 150,000 clones, 85% to 90% of them singletons; the top ten hold 25% to 35%. In its sample, this clone was seen once. Its target is not known. This TCR came from an adult in good health. Sequencing was performed on peripheral blood, taken on day 0 of AZD1222 vaccination. The V gene is TRBV10-3, the J gene TRBJ1-2; 8 bases align to TRBD1. CDR3 residues: CAIKQGDYGYTF. DNA of the CDR3: TGTGCCATCAAACAGGGGGACTATGGCTACACCTTC.